This T cell receptor delta chain was recovered during a study of gamma-delta chains in newborns, infants, children. Study context: Microbial exposure reportedly drives polyclonal innate γδ T cell expansion after birth.

Sample share makes this clone medium-sized. TCRdb reanalysed the reads via CATT. This table holds several thousand delta-chain clones, about 2.7% found once. CDR3 length: 15 residues. V gave up 3 bases and J gave up 5 bases, with 18 bases separating them. Germline V gene lookup returns CDR1 GEAIGNYY and CDR2 EKD. The sequenced sample was blood. The sequence derives from a child who was a newborn, infant or young child, either healthy, febrile or measles-vaccinated (not recorded which). The chain uses TRDV2 and TRDJ1; D gene unclear. CDR3 residues: CACDPVGPYFDKLIF. The CDR3 DNA reads as TGTGCCTGTGACCCGGTGGGACCCTATTTTGATAAACTCATCTTT.